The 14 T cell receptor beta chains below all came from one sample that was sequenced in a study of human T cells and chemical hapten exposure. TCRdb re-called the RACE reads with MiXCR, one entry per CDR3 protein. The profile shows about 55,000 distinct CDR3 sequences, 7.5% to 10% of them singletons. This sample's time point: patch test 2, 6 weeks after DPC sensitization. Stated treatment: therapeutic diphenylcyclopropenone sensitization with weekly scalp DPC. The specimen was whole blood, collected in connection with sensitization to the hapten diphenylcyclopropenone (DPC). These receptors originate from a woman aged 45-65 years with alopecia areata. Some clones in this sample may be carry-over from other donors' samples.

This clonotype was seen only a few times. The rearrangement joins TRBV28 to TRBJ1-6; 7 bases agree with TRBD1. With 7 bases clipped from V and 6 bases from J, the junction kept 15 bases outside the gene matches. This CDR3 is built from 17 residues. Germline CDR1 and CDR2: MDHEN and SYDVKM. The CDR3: CASTLRTGYVGNSPLHF. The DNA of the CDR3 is TGTGCCAGCACCCTTAGGACAGGTTATGTCGGTAATTCACCCCTCCACTTT.

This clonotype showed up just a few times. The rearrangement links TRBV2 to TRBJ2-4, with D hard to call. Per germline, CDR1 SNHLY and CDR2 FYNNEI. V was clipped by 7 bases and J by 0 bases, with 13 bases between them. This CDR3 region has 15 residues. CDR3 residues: CASNLHVEAKNIQYF. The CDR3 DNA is TGTGCCAGCAATTTGCACGTTGAAGCCAAAAACATTCAGTACTTC. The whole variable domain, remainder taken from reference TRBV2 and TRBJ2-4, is EPEVTQTPSHQVTQMGQEVILRCVPISNHLYFYWYRQILGQKVEFLVSFYNNEISEKSEIFDDQFSVERPDGSNFTLKIRSTKLEDSAMYFCASNLHVEAKNIQYFGAGTRLSVL.

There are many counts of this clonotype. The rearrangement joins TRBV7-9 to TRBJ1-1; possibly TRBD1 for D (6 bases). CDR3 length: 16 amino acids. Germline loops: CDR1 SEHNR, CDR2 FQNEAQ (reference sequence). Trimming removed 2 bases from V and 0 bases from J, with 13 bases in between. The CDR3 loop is CASSLLGGSLNTEAFF. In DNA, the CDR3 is TGTGCCAGCAGCTTACTAGGGGGTTCATTGAACACTGAAGCTTTCTTT.

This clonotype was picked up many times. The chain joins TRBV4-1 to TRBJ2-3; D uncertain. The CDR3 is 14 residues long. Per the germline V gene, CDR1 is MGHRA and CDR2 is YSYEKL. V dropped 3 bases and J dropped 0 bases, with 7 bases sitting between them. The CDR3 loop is CASSQGYSTDTQYF. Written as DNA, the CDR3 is TGCGCCAGCAGCCAGGGGTATAGCACAGATACGCAGTATTTT.

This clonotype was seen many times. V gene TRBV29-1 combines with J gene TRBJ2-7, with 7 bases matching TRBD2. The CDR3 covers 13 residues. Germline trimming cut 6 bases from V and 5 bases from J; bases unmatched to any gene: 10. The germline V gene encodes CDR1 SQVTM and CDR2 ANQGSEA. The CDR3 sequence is CSVETQREDEQYF. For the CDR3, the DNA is TGCAGCGTCGAAACCCAGCGGGAAGACGAGCAGTACTTC.

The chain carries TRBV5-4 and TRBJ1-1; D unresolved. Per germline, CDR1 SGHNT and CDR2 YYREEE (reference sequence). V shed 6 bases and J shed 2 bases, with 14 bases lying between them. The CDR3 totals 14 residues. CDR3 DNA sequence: TGTGCCAGCATCCGCCTAGGTGTTAACACTGAAGCTTTCTTT. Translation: CASIRLGVNTEAFF.

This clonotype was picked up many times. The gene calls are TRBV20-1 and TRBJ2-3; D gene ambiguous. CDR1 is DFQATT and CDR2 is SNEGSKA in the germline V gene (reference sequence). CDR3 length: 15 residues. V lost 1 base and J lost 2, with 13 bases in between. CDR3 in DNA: TGCAGTGCTAGAGTTGCGCGGACCTCCACAGATACGCAGTATTTT. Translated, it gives CSARVARTSTDTQYF.

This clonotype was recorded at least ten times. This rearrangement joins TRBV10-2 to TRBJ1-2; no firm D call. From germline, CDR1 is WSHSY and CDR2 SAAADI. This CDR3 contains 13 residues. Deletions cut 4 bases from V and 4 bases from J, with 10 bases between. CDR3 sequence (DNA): TGCGCCAGCAGTGGAGGGCAGTTCTATGGCTACACCTTC. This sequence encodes CASSGGQFYGYTF.

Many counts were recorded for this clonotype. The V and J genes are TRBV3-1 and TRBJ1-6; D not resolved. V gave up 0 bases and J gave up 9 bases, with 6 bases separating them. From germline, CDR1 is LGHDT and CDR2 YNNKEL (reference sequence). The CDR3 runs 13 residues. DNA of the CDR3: TGTGCCAGCAGCCAAGATGGTCGTTCACCCCTCCACTTT. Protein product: CASSQDGRSPLHF.

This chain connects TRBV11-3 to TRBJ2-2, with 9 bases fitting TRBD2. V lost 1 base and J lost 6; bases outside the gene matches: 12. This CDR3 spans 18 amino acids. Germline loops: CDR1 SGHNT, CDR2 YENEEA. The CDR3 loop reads CASSLATVSGREAGELFF. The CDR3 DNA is TGTGCCAGCAGCTTAGCCACCGTTAGCGGGAGAGAGGCCGGGGAGCTGTTTTTT.

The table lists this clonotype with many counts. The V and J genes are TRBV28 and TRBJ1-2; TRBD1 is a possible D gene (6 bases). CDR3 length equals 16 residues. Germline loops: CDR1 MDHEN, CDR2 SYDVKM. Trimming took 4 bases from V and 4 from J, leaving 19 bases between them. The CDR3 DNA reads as TGTGCCAGCAGTTGGGGACACCGACTTACCCGCTATGGCTACACCTTC. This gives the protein CASSWGHRLTRYGYTF.

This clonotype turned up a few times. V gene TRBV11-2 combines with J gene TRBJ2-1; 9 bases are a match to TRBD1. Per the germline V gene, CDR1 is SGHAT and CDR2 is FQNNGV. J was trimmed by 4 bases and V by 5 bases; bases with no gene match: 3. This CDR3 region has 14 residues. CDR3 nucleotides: TGTGCCAGCAGCACCGGGACAGGGTACAATGAGCAGTTCTTC. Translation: CASSTGTGYNEQFF.

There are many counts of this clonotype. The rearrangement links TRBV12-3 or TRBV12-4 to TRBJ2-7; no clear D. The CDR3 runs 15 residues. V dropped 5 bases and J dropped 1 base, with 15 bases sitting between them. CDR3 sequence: CASSPPSTPSYEQYF. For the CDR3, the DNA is TGTGCCAGCAGTCCCCCCTCGACACCTTCCTACGAGCAGTACTTC.

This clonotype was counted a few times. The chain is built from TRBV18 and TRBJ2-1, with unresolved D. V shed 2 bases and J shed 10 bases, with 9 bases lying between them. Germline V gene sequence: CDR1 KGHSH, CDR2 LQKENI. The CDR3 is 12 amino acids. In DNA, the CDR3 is TGTGCCAGCTCACCAATGTCCCCCGAGCAGTTCTTC. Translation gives CASSPMSPEQFF.